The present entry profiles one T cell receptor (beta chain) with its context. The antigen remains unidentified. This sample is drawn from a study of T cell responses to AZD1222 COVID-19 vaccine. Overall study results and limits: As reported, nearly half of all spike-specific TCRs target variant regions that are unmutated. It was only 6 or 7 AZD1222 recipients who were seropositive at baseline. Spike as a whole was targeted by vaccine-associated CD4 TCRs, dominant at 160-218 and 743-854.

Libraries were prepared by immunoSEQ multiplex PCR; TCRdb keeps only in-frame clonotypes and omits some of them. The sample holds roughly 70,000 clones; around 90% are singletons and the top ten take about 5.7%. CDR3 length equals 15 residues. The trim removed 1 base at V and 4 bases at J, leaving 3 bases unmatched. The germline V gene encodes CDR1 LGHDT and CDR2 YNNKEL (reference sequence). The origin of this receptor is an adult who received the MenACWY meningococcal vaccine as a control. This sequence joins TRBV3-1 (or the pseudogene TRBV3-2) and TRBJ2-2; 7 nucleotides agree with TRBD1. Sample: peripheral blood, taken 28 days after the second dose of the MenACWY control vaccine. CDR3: CASSQGDSRTGELFF. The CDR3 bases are TGTGCCAGCAGCCAAGGGGACAGCCGCACCGGGGAGCTGTTTTTT.